The clone carrying this T cell receptor beta chain was counted a single time. V was clipped by 5 bases and J by 2 bases, with 9 bases between them. Looked up from germline, CDR1 is SGHAT and CDR2 is FQNNGV. The CDR3 runs 14 residues. The data belong to a study of Ad26.COV2.S vaccination and SARS-CoV-2 variants. The table came from immunoSEQ multiplex PCR; TCRdb's copy has only in-frame clones and leaves some out. The table records hundreds of thousands of clones, approximately 90% of them present only once. Regarding treatment: around 19 received Ad26.COV2.S at low or high dose, single or two shots; 5 received placebo; per-sample allocation not given. The study sampled participants on day 63 after the first vaccine or placebo injection.

The sequence was obtained from a person between 18 and 60 years old who received the Ad26.COV2.S COVID-19 vaccine or a placebo. Sequencing was performed on peripheral blood, taken in a trial of Ad26.COV2.S vaccine versus placebo. The chain carries TRBV11-2 and TRBJ2-2; D call uncertain. CDR3: CASSPRTNTGELFF. The CDR3 DNA is TGTGCCAGCAGCCCCCGGACCAACACCGGGGAGCTGTTTTTT.